The 10 T cell receptor beta chains given below trace back to one sample, sequenced in a study of cytomegalovirus exposure and HLA in healthy donors. It was with 60 Vbeta and 13 Jbeta primers that the PCR ran. Clones were sequenced by immunoSEQ multiplex PCR, and TCRdb holds only the in-frame ones, with some missing. The sample lists fewer than 120,000 clones, 86% occurring once. The sequencing sample was made of PBMCs. Source of these receptors: a middle-aged man in good health and CMV-seronegative.

The chain's CDR3 is CASSLFPMRDRTYEQYF. DNA of the CDR3: TGTGCCAGCAGTTTATTCCCGATGCGGGACCGGACCTACGAGCAGTACTTC. V is TRBV28 and J is TRBJ2-7; perhaps TRBD2 as D (6 bases). The V gene's germline CDR1 is MDHEN and CDR2 SYDVKM. The CDR3 contains 17 residues. Trimming stripped 1 base from V and 2 bases from J, with 18 bases between. The full variable domain, rest sourced from reference TRBV28 and TRBJ2-7, is DVKVTQSSRYLVKRTGEKVFLECVQDMDHENMFWYRQDPGLGLRLIYFSYDVKMKEKGDIPEGYSVSREKKERFSLILESASTNQTSMYLCASSLFPMRDRTYEQYFGPGTRLTVT.

V usage is TRBV29-1 and J usage is TRBJ1-1, with D uncertain. V was pared by 4 bases and J by 1 base, with 4 bases between. Germline V gives CDR1 SQVTM, CDR2 ANQGSEA. CDR3 length: 11 residues. This CDR3 is CSVAKNTEAFF. CDR3 nucleotide sequence: TGCAGCGTTGCAAAGAACACTGAAGCTTTCTTT.

The genes are TRBV6-1 and TRBJ1-2; tentatively, D is TRBD1 (5 bases). Germline loops: CDR1 MNHNS, CDR2 SASEGT. CDR3 size: 13 residues. The CDR3 loop is CGVLGQSGYGYTF. The CDR3 coding sequence is TGTGGGGTATTGGGGCAATCTGGCTATGGCTACACCTTC.

J is TRBJ1-4 and V is TRBV4-3, with TRBD1 matching 7 bases. The V segment lost 4 bases and the J segment 1 base; nucleotides outside the gene matches: 6. The CDR3 is 16 residues long. Per germline, CDR1 LGHNA and CDR2 YSLEER. Written as DNA, the CDR3 is TGCGCCAGCAGCCGCCTCACAGGGGAAACTAATGAAAAACTGTTTTTT. Translation: CASSRLTGETNEKLFF.

The chain has TRBV30 and TRBJ1-1; D unresolved. The CDR3 covers 12 residues. Between the trimmed V and J ends, which lost 7 bases and 6 bases, there was a span of 15 bases. Looked up from germline, CDR1 is GTSNPN and CDR2 is SVGIG (reference sequence). CDR3 loop: CALTQRVSEAFF. The CDR3 DNA is TGTGCCTTAACCCAGAGGGTTTCTGAAGCTTTCTTT.

The chain combines TRBV5-1 with TRBJ2-1, with a possible D match to TRBD1 (5 bases). The CDR3 runs to 11 residues. The germline gives CDR1 SGHRS, CDR2 YFSETQ. V dropped 7 bases and J dropped 12 bases, with 14 bases sitting between them. This CDR3 is CASGTGQGQFF. The CDR3 nucleotides are TGCGCCAGCGGAACAGGCCAGGGGCAGTTCTTC. The full variable domain, its missing parts supplied by reference TRBV5-1 and TRBJ2-1, is KAGVTQTPRYLIKTRGQQVTLSCSPISGHRSVSWYQQTPGQGLQFLFEYFSETQRNKGNFPGRFSGRQFSNSRSEMNVSTLELGDSALYLCASGTGQGQFFGPGTRLTVL.

This chain joins TRBV30 and TRBJ1-1, with D possibly TRBD1 on 5 matching bases. Germline V CDR1 and CDR2: GTSNPN, SVGIG (reference sequence). The CDR3 sequence is 13 residues long. Deletions cut 8 bases from V and 0 bases from J, with 13 bases between. Written as DNA, the CDR3 is TGTGCCCGTGGGCGGGGGATGAACACTGAAGCTTTCTTT. It yields the protein CARGRGMNTEAFF.

The gene calls are TRBV6-5 and TRBJ1-5, with D perhaps TRBD1 (5 bases). CDR3 size: 15 residues. Trimming took off 2 bases at V and 1 base at J, with 9 bases between the two ends. The germline V gene has CDR1 MNHEY and CDR2 SVGAGI. This chain's CDR3 is CASSYGGGSNQPQHF. In DNA, the CDR3 is TGTGCCAGCAGTTACGGGGGGGGAAGCAATCAGCCCCAGCATTTT.

The genes are TRBV5-1 and TRBJ2-1; 11 bases line up with TRBD2. This CDR3 has 15 amino acids. Germline CDR1 SGHRS, CDR2 YFSETQ. Germline trimming cut 3 bases from V and 5 bases from J; bases unmatched to any gene: 4. CDR3 in amino acids: CASSYRLAGNNEQFF. The CDR3 nucleotides are TGCGCCAGCAGCTACCGACTAGCGGGGAACAATGAGCAGTTCTTC.

V gene TRBV11-2 combines with J gene TRBJ1-1; D is unclear. Trimming cost V 5 bases and J 3 bases, with 16 bases left between them. Looked up from germline, CDR1 is SGHAT and CDR2 is FQNNGV. The CDR3 is 15 amino acids. CDR3 amino acids: CASSEGRLKDTEAFF. CDR3 in DNA: TGTGCCAGCAGCGAAGGCAGGCTGAAGGACACTGAAGCTTTCTTT.